The 10 T cell receptor beta chains in this list originate from one sample, sequenced in a study of cytomegalovirus exposure and HLA in healthy donors. PCR involved 60 Vbeta and 13 Jbeta primers. This table comes from immunoSEQ multiplex PCR, and its TCRdb copy is limited to in-frame clones, with some not included. Of roughly 180,000 clones listed, 70% to 80% are singletons. The sequencing input was PBMCs. The receptors were gathered from a man between 25 and 39 years old in good health and CMV-seronegative.

J is TRBJ1-1 and V is TRBV27; 7 bases fit TRBD1. V gave up 4 bases and J gave up 0 bases; unmatched junction bases: 8. Germline CDR1 and CDR2: MNHEY and SMNVEV (reference sequence). CDR3 length: 16 amino acids. DNA for the CDR3: TGTGCCAGCAGTTCCGCCCCGACAGGGCTGAACACTGAAGCTTTCTTT. Protein sequence: CASSSAPTGLNTEAFF.

The J gene is TRBJ1-2, the V gene TRBV5-6; 12 bases agree with TRBD1. Per the germline V gene, CDR1 is SGHDT and CDR2 is YYEEEE. V shed 4 bases, J shed 7 bases, and the junction held 17 bases outside the gene matches. The CDR3 length is 18 residues. Here the CDR3 DNA reads TGTGCCAGCAGCCCGAAGTTAATCCGGGACAGGGGGCTCGGTGGCTACACCTTC. It specifies CASSPKLIRDRGLGGYTF.

The CDR3 DNA sequence: TGTGCCATCAGTGATGGGACTAGCGGGAGGTCCTCCCAGTACTTC. Its translation: CAISDGTSGRSSQYF. This sequence joins TRBV10-3 and TRBJ2-5, with 15 positions matching TRBD2. Germline-derived CDR1 and CDR2 are ENHRY and SYGVKD. With 3 bases clipped from V and 9 bases from J, the junction kept 5 bases outside the gene matches. There are 15 residues in the CDR3.

This clone appeared once. This chain connects TRBV30 to TRBJ2-1; 9 bases agree with TRBD1. Germline V gene lookup returns CDR1 GTSNPN and CDR2 SVGIG (reference sequence). The J segment lost 4 bases and the V segment lost 0 bases, leaving 16 bases of the junction unmatched. The CDR3 totals 19 residues. This CDR3 is CAWSVVPPQHRGPYNEQFF. The CDR3 DNA reads as TGTGCCTGGAGTGTAGTGCCCCCGCAGCACAGGGGGCCTTACAATGAGCAGTTCTTC.

The chain uses TRBV18 and TRBJ2-7, with 9 bases matching TRBD1. The J segment lost 0 bases and the V segment lost 3 bases, leaving 6 bases of the junction unmatched. Looked up from germline, CDR1 is KGHSH and CDR2 is LQKENI. The CDR3 totals 16 residues. The CDR3, as DNA: TGTGCCAGCTCACCCCAGGGACAGGGATTCTCCTACGAGCAGTACTTC. Translation gives CASSPQGQGFSYEQYF.

The chain is built from TRBV4-2 and TRBJ2-3, with 11 bases aligning to TRBD2. Trimming at V came to 3 bases and at J to 5 bases, leaving 13 bases not matched to a gene. The CDR3 extends over 18 amino acids. CDR1 LGHNA and CDR2 YNFKEQ come from the germline V gene. The CDR3 region is CASSQESLTSGSVDTQYF. The CDR3 region has the DNA TGTGCCAGCAGCCAGGAGAGCCTTACTAGCGGGAGTGTAGATACGCAGTATTTT.

The gene calls are TRBV5-1 and TRBJ2-7; 8 bases match TRBD2. The germline V gene encodes CDR1 SGHRS and CDR2 YFSETQ. The length of the CDR3 is 15 residues. V trimming: 4 bases; J trimming: 5 bases; junction bases outside the gene matches: 11. The CDR3 spells CASSRPSGSLHEQYF. CDR3 coding DNA: TGCGCCAGCAGCCGGCCGAGCGGGAGTCTCCACGAGCAGTACTTC. The full variable domain, with the rest looked up from reference TRBV5-1 and TRBJ2-7, is KAGVTQTPRYLIKTRGQQVTLSCSPISGHRSVSWYQQTPGQGLQFLFEYFSETQRNKGNFPGRFSGRQFSNSRSEMNVSTLELGDSALYLCASSRPSGSLHEQYFGPGTRLTVT.

V usage is TRBV13 and J usage is TRBJ1-5, with 8 bases fitting TRBD1. The CDR3 loop spans 17 amino acids. The V gene's germline CDR1 is PRHDT and CDR2 FYEKMQ (reference sequence). J was trimmed by 0 bases and V by 5 bases; bases with no gene match: 9. The DNA for the CDR3 is TGTGCCAGCAGCAGAACCGGACAGGGTTTTAGCAATCAGCCCCAGCATTTT. Residues: CASSRTGQGFSNQPQHF. The full variable domain, with the rest looked up from reference TRBV13 and TRBJ1-5, is AAGVIQSPRHLIKEKRETATLKCYPIPRHDTVYWYQQGPGQDPQFLISFYEKMQSDKGSIPDRFSAQQFSDYHSELNMSSLELGDSALYFCASSRTGQGFSNQPQHFGDGTRLSIL.

The chain uses TRBV5-1 and TRBJ2-1, with 7 nucleotides matching TRBD1. CDR1 SGHRS and CDR2 YFSETQ come from the germline V gene. The CDR3 has 15 amino acids. V was clipped by 4 bases and J by 0 bases; unmatched bases: 4. The chain's CDR3 is CASSPQGYSYNEQFF. In DNA, the CDR3 is TGCGCCAGCAGCCCACAGGGGTACTCCTACAATGAGCAGTTCTTC. The entire variable domain, with the rest obtained from reference TRBV5-1 and TRBJ2-1, is as follows: KAGVTQTPRYLIKTRGQQVTLSCSPISGHRSVSWYQQTPGQGLQFLFEYFSETQRNKGNFPGRFSGRQFSNSRSEMNVSTLELGDSALYLCASSPQGYSYNEQFFGPGTRLTVL.

The CDR3 is CASSKPGSVADTQYF. For the CDR3, the DNA is TGTGCCAGCAGCAAGCCCGGGAGCGTAGCAGATACGCAGTATTTT. The J gene is TRBJ2-3, the V gene TRBV5-6; TRBD2 might be the D (6 bases). This CDR3 spans 15 amino acids. Germline values: CDR1 SGHDT, CDR2 YYEEEE. Trimming cost V 4 bases and J 4 bases, with 16 bases left between them. Complete variable domain (other parts from reference TRBV5-6 and TRBJ2-3): DAGVTQSPTHLIKTRGQQVTLRCSPKSGHDTVSWYQQALGQGPQFIFQYYEEEERQRGNFPDRFSGHQFPNYSSELNVNALLLGDSALYLCASSKPGSVADTQYFGPGTRLTVL.